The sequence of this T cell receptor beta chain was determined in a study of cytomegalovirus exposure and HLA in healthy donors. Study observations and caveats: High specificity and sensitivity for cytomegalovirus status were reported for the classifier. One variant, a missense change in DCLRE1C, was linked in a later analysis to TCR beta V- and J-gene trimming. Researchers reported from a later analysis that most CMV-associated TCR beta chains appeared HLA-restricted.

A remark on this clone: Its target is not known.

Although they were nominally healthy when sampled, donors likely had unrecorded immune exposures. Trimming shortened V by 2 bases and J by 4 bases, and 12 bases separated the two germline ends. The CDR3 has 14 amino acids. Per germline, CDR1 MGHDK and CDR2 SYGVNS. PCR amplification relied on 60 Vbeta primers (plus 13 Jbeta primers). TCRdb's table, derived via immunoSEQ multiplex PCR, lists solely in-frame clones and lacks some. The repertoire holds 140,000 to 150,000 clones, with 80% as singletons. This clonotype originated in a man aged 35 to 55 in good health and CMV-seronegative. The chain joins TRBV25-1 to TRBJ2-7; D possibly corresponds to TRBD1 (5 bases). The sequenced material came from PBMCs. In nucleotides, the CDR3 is TGTGCCAGCAGTGAAGGAACAGGCATTTACGAGCAGTACTTC. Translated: CASSEGTGIYEQYF.